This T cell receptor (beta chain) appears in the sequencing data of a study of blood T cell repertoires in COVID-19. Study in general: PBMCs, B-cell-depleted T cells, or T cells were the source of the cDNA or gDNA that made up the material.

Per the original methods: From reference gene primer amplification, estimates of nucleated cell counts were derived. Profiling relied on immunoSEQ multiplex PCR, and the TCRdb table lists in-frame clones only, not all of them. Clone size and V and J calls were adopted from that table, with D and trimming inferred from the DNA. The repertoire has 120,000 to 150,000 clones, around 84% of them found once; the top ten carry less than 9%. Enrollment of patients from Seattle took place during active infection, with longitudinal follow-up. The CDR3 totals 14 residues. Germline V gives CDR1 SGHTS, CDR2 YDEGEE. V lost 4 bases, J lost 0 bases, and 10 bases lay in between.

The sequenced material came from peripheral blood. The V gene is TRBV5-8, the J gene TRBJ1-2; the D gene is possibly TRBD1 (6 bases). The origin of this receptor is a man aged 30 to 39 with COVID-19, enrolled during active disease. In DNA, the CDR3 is TGTGCCAGCAGCCCGGACAGAGCTAACTATGGCTACACCTTC. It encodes CASSPDRANYGYTF. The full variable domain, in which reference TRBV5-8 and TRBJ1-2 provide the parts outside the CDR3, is EAGVTQSPTHLIKTRGQQATLRCSPISGHTSVYWYQQALGLGLQFLLWYDEGEERNRGNFPPRFSGRQFPNYSSELNVNALELEDSALYLCASSPDRANYGYTFGSGTRLTVV.